This is a list of T cell receptor beta chains from one sample in a study of monozygotic twins with inflammatory bowel disease. TCRdb re-called the 5' RACE reads and shows each CDR3 protein once, DNA omitted. Its table records 45,000 or so distinct CDR3 sequences. Specimen: blood. These receptors were taken from a human donor with ulcerative colitis or Crohn's disease, or a healthy co-twin of an affected twin (not recorded which). Each CDR3 is given with its conserved first and last residue.

j_call v_call cdr3_aa
TRBJ2-1 TRBV28 CASSLTSGYNEQFF
TRBJ2-3 TRBV20-1 CSASRGGLTDTQYF
TRBJ1-2 TRBV5-1 CASSLGRLYGYTF
TRBJ2-7 TRBV18 CASSLTSPPEQYF
TRBJ1-3 TRBV19 CASSISRPISGNTIYF
TRBJ2-5 TRBV7-2 CASSPRAEETQYF
TRBJ2-1 TRBV7-9 CASSILAGVFDEQFF
TRBJ2-2 TRBV7-8 CASSLVRDGELFF
TRBJ2-5 TRBV19 CASSTGRRGQTQYF
TRBJ1-3 TRBV18 CASSPNAQGSGNTIYF
TRBJ1-2 TRBV10-1 CASSESILASPKIF
TRBJ1-6 TRBV20-1 CSAAGGRGGNNSPLHF
TRBJ1-2 TRBV20-1 CSAIPGQGADYGYTF
TRBJ1-3 TRBV5-1 CASSQGQASGNTIYF
TRBJ1-3 TRBV7-6 CASSLAGPLAGNTIYF
TRBJ1-3 TRBV7-2 CASSLIGQGFGGNTIYF
TRBJ1-5 TRBV5-6 CASSKAAGGGYQPQHF
TRBJ2-7 TRBV21-1 CASSNSPGRAYEQYF
TRBJ2-7 TRBV7-2 CASSLFGLAGFSYEQYF
TRBJ2-7 TRBV20-1 CSASDWGSSYEQYF
TRBJ1-5 TRBV5-1 CASCRDLNQPQHF
TRBJ2-2 TRBV29-1 CSVDRGNTGELFF
TRBJ1-2 TRBV7-9 CASSFRDSDYGYTF
TRBJ2-7 TRBV28 CASSLSVAGTKNYEQYF
TRBJ2-7 TRBV2 CASRADYEQYF
TRBJ1-2 TRBV5-1 CASSPDMVGGYTF
TRBJ2-5 TRBV20-1 CSATLQGVETQYF
TRBJ2-1 TRBV30 CAWNTLFRGSKRGSSYNEQFF
TRBJ2-3 TRBV5-1 CASSPTGTYGLDTQYF
TRBJ2-1 TRBV20-1 CSASWGAGNEQFF
TRBJ2-3 TRBV30 CAWSQGRAFTDTQYF
TRBJ1-6 TRBV6-1 CASSEVIGANSPLHF
TRBJ2-1 TRBV19 CASSMTSRGEQFF